A selection of T cell receptor beta chains follows, all from one sample in a study of cytomegalovirus exposure and HLA in healthy donors. Libraries were prepared by immunoSEQ multiplex PCR; TCRdb keeps only in-frame clonotypes and omits some of them. This table has around 150,000 clones, 60% to 85% appearing once. Specimen: PBMCs. The receptors stem from a male donor in good health and CMV-seropositive. Each CDR3 is given with its conserved first and last residue. Each record gives: CDR3 protein, CDR3 DNA, V gene, J gene, clone size, D gene. A D gene is named only where the DNA matches it firmly. Not every row has a clone size; where given, it reads once, few, many or a size class.

CAWSGDRPSSLYGYTF	TGTGCCTGGAGCGGGGACAGACCAAGCTCCCTCTATGGCTACACCTTC	TRBV30	TRBJ1-2	.	TRBD1
CASSQEEFGAYEQYF	TGTGCCAGCAGCCAAGAGGAGTTCGGCGCCTACGAGCAGTACTTC	TRBV4-2	TRBJ2-7	.	.
CASSSRGAPGTDTQYF	TGTGCCAGCAGCTCCCGCGGGGCGCCAGGCACAGATACGCAGTATTTT	TRBV11-2	TRBJ2-3	.	.
CASSWDRHEQYF	TGTGCCAGCAGCTGGGACAGGCACGAGCAGTACTTC	TRBV11-2	TRBJ2-7	.	TRBD1
CASSEVRSYGYTF	TGTGCCAGCAGTGAAGTGCGAAGCTATGGCTACACCTTC	TRBV2	TRBJ1-2	.	.
CASSTGLAGADTQYF	TGTGCCAGTAGTACGGGACTAGCGGGGGCGGATACGCAGTATTTT	TRBV19	TRBJ2-3	once	TRBD2
CASSQPLAGLYNEQFF	TGCGCCAGCAGCCAGCCACTAGCGGGCCTCTACAATGAGCAGTTCTTC	TRBV4-1	TRBJ2-1	.	TRBD2
CAWSDKTQYF	TGTGCCTGGAGTGACAAGACCCAGTACTTC	TRBV30	TRBJ2-5	.	.
CASRVGVTNYGYTF	TGTGCCAGCAGGGTAGGGGTCACAAACTATGGCTACACCTTC	TRBV7-2	TRBJ1-2	.	.
CASSILGGQETQYF	TGTGCCAGTAGTATACTCGGGGGTCAGGAGACCCAGTACTTC	TRBV19	TRBJ2-5	once	.
CASSLGVGGPADTQYF	TGTGCCAGCAGCTTAGGAGTGGGGGGGCCCGCAGATACGCAGTATTTT	TRBV7-2	TRBJ2-3	.	.
CASSESLGDSLNYYEQYF	TGCGCCAGCAGTGAGTCATTGGGGGACAGCCTAAATTACTACGAGCAGTACTTC	TRBV10-2	TRBJ2-7	.	TRBD1
CASSIWAGMNTEAFF	TGTGCCAGTAGTATTTGGGCAGGGATGAACACTGAAGCTTTCTTT	TRBV19	TRBJ1-1	.	.
CASSEPGRTGELFF	TGTGCCAGCAGTGAGCCAGGGCGCACCGGGGAGCTGTTTTTT	TRBV2	TRBJ2-2	.	.
CASSQPLDETQYF	TGTGCCAGCAGTCAGCCACTAGATGAGACCCAGTACTTC	TRBV6-1	TRBJ2-5	.	.
CASSETGFSGVYNEQFF	TGTGCCAGCAGTGAAACGGGGTTCTCGGGGGTCTACAATGAGCAGTTCTTC	TRBV2	TRBJ2-1	.	.
CASSPSGGYLTDTQYF	TGTGCCAGCAGCCCTAGCGGGGGGTATCTCACAGATACGCAGTATTTT	TRBV9	TRBJ2-3	.	TRBD2
CSVHLGGPEAFF	TGCAGCGTCCACCTAGGGGGTCCTGAAGCTTTCTTT	TRBV29-1	TRBJ1-1	.	.
CASSTGTGNTEAFF	TGTGCCAGCAGCACCGGGACAGGGAACACTGAAGCTTTCTTT	TRBV4-2	TRBJ1-1	.	TRBD1
CASSVTPGSPLHF	TGTGCCAGTAGTGTCACCCCGGGGTCACCCCTCCACTTT	TRBV19	TRBJ1-6	.	.
CASGSAPAENTGELFF	TGTGCTAGTGGTTCCGCCCCGGCGGAGAACACCGGGGAGCTGTTTTTT	TRBV12-5	TRBJ2-2	.	.
CASSEWEVNAEAFF	TGTGCCAGCAGTGAATGGGAGGTGAATGCTGAAGCTTTCTTT	TRBV6-1	TRBJ1-1	.	.
CASSYGSGEEKLFF	TGTGCCAGCAGCTATGGGTCGGGGGAGGAAAAACTGTTTTTT	TRBV5-8	TRBJ1-4	.	.
CASSPDRVNTGELFF	TGTGCCAGCAGCCCCGACAGGGTGAACACCGGGGAGCTGTTTTTT	TRBV7-6	TRBJ2-2	.	TRBD1
CASSEQGAQTDTQYF	TGTGCCAGCAGTGAACAGGGGGCGCAGACAGATACGCAGTATTTT	TRBV6-4	TRBJ2-3	.	TRBD1
CASSLGQGSGANVLTF	TGCGCCAGCAGCTTGGGACAGGGATCTGGGGCCAACGTCCTGACTTTC	TRBV5-1	TRBJ2-6	once	TRBD1
CAGSEIGGASHEQYF	TGCGCCGGCAGTGAGATCGGGGGGGCCTCCCACGAGCAGTACTTC	TRBV10-2	TRBJ2-7	.	TRBD2
CASSPGNWALETQYF	TGCGCCAGCAGCCCCGGGAACTGGGCTTTGGAGACCCAGTACTTC	TRBV5-1	TRBJ2-5	.	.
CAWRGEEGSTDTQYF	TGTGCCTGGAGAGGGGAGGAGGGTAGCACAGATACGCAGTATTTT	TRBV30	TRBJ2-3	.	.
CASSEQRGSYNEQFF	TGTGCCAGCAGTGAACAGCGGGGCTCCTACAATGAGCAGTTCTTC	TRBV6-1	TRBJ2-1	.	TRBD2
CASGLAGRVHLEQYF	TGTGCTAGTGGTTTGGCGGGCAGGGTACACCTCGAGCAGTACTTC	TRBV12-5	TRBJ2-7	.	.
CASSPGLSPYEQYF	TGTGCCAGCAGCCCCGGACTCAGCCCCTACGAGCAGTACTTC	TRBV4-2	TRBJ2-7	few	.
CASSLHGQGFNEKLFF	TGTGCCAGCAGTCTGCACGGACAGGGCTTTAATGAAAAACTGTTTTTT	TRBV28	TRBJ1-4	.	TRBD1
CASSVGGGDSRNEQFF	TGTGCCAGCAGCGTAGGCGGGGGGGATTCCCGCAATGAGCAGTTCTTC	TRBV9	TRBJ2-1	.	TRBD2
CAWSVGAVNEQFF	TGTGCCTGGAGTGTTGGAGCGGTAAATGAGCAGTTCTTC	TRBV30	TRBJ2-1	.	.
CASSANRLAGVYEQYF	TGTGCCAGCAGCGCTAATCGACTAGCGGGGGTCTACGAGCAGTACTTC	TRBV9	TRBJ2-7	.	TRBD2
CASIEVPIYGYTF	TGTGCCAGCATTGAGGTGCCTATTTATGGCTACACCTTC	TRBV6-1	TRBJ1-2	.	.
CASRGLAGISNTGELFF	TGTGCCAGCAGGGGACTAGCGGGGATTTCGAACACCGGGGAGCTGTTTTTT	TRBV27	TRBJ2-2	.	TRBD2
CASRDSSWGSYNEQFF	TGTGCCAGTCGGGACTCCTCCTGGGGCTCCTACAATGAGCAGTTCTTC	TRBV19	TRBJ2-1	few	.
CASSEWRGQHNEQFF	TGTGCCAGCAGCGAGTGGAGGGGACAGCACAATGAGCAGTTCTTC	TRBV9	TRBJ2-1	.	.
CASGGGNPSTGELFF	TGTGCCAGCGGGGGGGGGAACCCGAGCACCGGGGAGCTGTTTTTT	TRBV27	TRBJ2-2	.	TRBD2
CAWSRRGQFTEAFF	TGTGCCTGGAGTCGGAGGGGGCAGTTCACTGAAGCTTTCTTT	TRBV30	TRBJ1-1	.	TRBD1
CASSMKGGETYEQYF	TGTGCCAGCAGCATGAAAGGAGGGGAGACCTACGAGCAGTACTTC	TRBV7-8	TRBJ2-7	.	.